Shown below are 30 T cell receptor beta chains from a single sample sequenced in a study of a mutant IDH1 vaccine in newly diagnosed glioma (dated by TCRdb to 2020 to 2023). Library generation was performed with the immunoSEQ multiplex PCR assay. TCRdb took this table from immuneACCESS and kept in-frame rearrangements with V and J called. Such tables lack part of the clones; where checked against another copy, unresolved V genes explain under half of the gap, and the rest is unexplained. The sample data list under 150,000 clones, and about 80% of these were observed just once. The top ten clonotypes cover 4.5% to 6% of the sample. The time point label here, explained by the study, means: week 11, during vaccination. Each vaccine dose was 300 ug of a 20-mer mutant IDH1 peptide in Montanide, given subcutaneously with topical imiquimod. These receptors have no known antigen. This specimen consisted of PBMCs, obtained from a glioma patient whose treatment included an IDH1 peptide vaccine. The receptor source for this set is a man aged 40-49 years with glioma.

This clone was detected only a few times. The V and J genes are TRBV11-3 and TRBJ2-7; D unresolved. Germline V gives CDR1 SGHNT, CDR2 YENEEA. V was trimmed by 5 bases and J by 4 bases, leaving 9 bases between them. The CDR3 length is 12 residues. This chain's CDR3 is CASSVDDYEQYF. CDR3 nucleotide sequence: TGTGCCAGCAGCGTCGACGATTACGAGCAGTACTTC.

The chain combines TRBV10-3 with TRBJ1-2; D unresolved. The CDR3 contains 13 residues. The V end was cut by 2 bases, the J end by 2 bases, with 6 bases between. Germline loops: CDR1 ENHRY, CDR2 SYGVKD. As DNA, the CDR3 is TGTGCCATCAGTGAGATACAGAACTATGGCTACACCTTC. The encoded protein is CAISEIQNYGYTF.

This sequence joins TRBV5-1 and TRBJ2-4; tentative D call: TRBD1 (5 bases). The CDR3 contains 12 residues. Trimming cost V 1 base and J 7 bases, with 6 bases left between them. CDR1 and CDR2 (germline): SGHRS, YFSETQ. CDR3 nucleotide sequence: TGCGCCAGCAGCTTGACAGGCAACATTCAGTACTTC. It codes for CASSLTGNIQYF.

V usage is TRBV19 and J usage is TRBJ2-5, with 8 bases aligning to TRBD1. After removal of 7 bases from V and 2 bases from J, the junction contained 9 bases not matched to a gene. The CDR3 sequence is 15 residues long. Germline V gene lookup returns CDR1 LNHDA and CDR2 SQIVND (reference sequence). The CDR3 loop is CASTGARGPQETQYF. The CDR3, as DNA: TGTGCCAGTACCGGGGCCAGGGGGCCTCAAGAGACCCAGTACTTC.

The chain links TRBV5-1 to TRBJ1-6; D unclear. CDR1 is SGHRS, CDR2 YFSETQ, per germline. V was cut by 0 bases and J by 8 bases, with 15 bases left in between. The CDR3 contains 16 residues. CDR3: CASSLAPRSKDSPLHF. The CDR3 DNA reads as TGCGCCAGCAGCTTGGCCCCCCGATCTAAGGATTCACCCCTCCACTTT.

J is TRBJ1-2 and V is TRBV21-1. TRBV21-1 is listed as a pseudogene. The length of the CDR3 is 14 residues. CDR3 DNA: TGTGCCAGCAGCAAAAGGGCTATCGACTATGGCTACACCTTC. This sequence encodes CASSKRAIDYGYTF.

The chain employs TRBV10-2 and TRBJ1-2, with no clear D. V was trimmed by 1 base and J by 5 bases, leaving 8 bases between them. Germline CDR1 reads WSHSY; CDR2 reads SAAADI. The CDR3 sequence is 13 residues long. CDR3 in amino acids: CASSELRQYGYTF. The CDR3 DNA sequence: TGCGCCAGCAGTGAGTTAAGGCAGTATGGCTACACCTTC.

This CDR3 is CASSEGNYGYTF. In DNA, the CDR3 is TGTGCCAGCAGTGAGGGGAACTATGGCTACACCTTC. The chain joins TRBV6-1 to TRBJ1-2; no clear D gene. The ends were cut back, 3 bases at V and 2 bases at J, with 4 bases in the middle. CDR3 length equals 12 residues. Germline CDR1 reads MNHNS; CDR2 reads SASEGT.

The chain couples TRBV6-1 to TRBJ1-1; 7 positions agree with TRBD1. This CDR3 comprises 11 residues. Germline V gene data show CDR1 as MNHNS and CDR2 as SASEGT. Trimming cost V 7 bases and J 6 bases; bases outside gene matches: 2. In DNA form, the CDR3 reads TGTGCCAGCATTACAGGGGCTGAAGCTTTCTTT. This encodes CASITGAEAFF.

The CDR3 coding sequence is TGCAGCGTTGAGCAGGGACCCACCGGGGAGCTGTTTTTT. It encodes CSVEQGPTGELFF. The J gene is TRBJ2-2, the V gene TRBV29-1; D may be TRBD1 or TRBD2 (5 bases each). CDR1 and CDR2 from the germline V gene are SQVTM and ANQGSEA. V lost 3 bases, J lost 4 bases, and 9 bases lay in between. This CDR3 comprises 13 residues.

The gene calls are TRBV7-2 and TRBJ2-7; 7 bases map to TRBD1. CDR3 length: 13 amino acids. The trim removed 2 bases at V and 7 bases at J, leaving 5 bases unmatched. Germline V gene lookup returns CDR1 SGHTA and CDR2 FQGNSA. The CDR3 DNA follows: TGTGCCAGCAGCTTAAGGACAGGTGATGAGCAGTACTTC. This sequence encodes CASSLRTGDEQYF.

This clone was observed a few times. J is TRBJ2-1 and V is TRBV29-1; the D gene is possibly TRBD1 (6 bases). Germline loops: CDR1 SQVTM, CDR2 ANQGSEA. V was shortened by 7 bases and J by 7 bases, with 14 bases between the two germline ends. This CDR3 has 12 amino acids. CDR3 nucleotides: TGCAGCGCTGGGTCAGGGGAGAATGAGCAGTTCTTC. This gives the protein CSAGSGENEQFF.

V gene TRBV18 combines with J gene TRBJ2-1, with D possibly being TRBD1 or TRBD2 (5 bases each). Trimming took off 3 bases at V and 6 bases at J, with 15 bases between the two ends. This CDR3 contains 15 residues. The germline gives CDR1 KGHSH, CDR2 LQKENI. CDR3 sequence reads: CASSPPMGGGNEQFF. CDR3 sequence (DNA): TGTGCCAGCTCACCCCCAATGGGTGGGGGCAATGAGCAGTTCTTC.

V is TRBV4-3 and J is TRBJ2-7, with TRBD1 matching 9 bases. Trimming cost V 0 bases and J 3 bases; bases outside gene matches: 3. The length of the CDR3 is 15 residues. Germline values: CDR1 LGHNA, CDR2 YSLEER. CDR3: CASSQDVTGGYEQYF. CDR3 coding DNA: TGCGCCAGCAGCCAAGATGTGACAGGGGGCTACGAGCAGTACTTC.

The chain employs TRBV27 and TRBJ2-7, with 11 bases that match TRBD1. This CDR3 contains 16 residues. V shed 3 bases and J 3 bases; nucleotides not matched to a gene: 7. In germline, CDR1 is MNHEY, CDR2 SMNVEV (reference sequence). The chain's CDR3 is CASSFSRGTGGYEQYF. CDR3 bases: TGTGCCAGCAGTTTCTCCCGGGGGACAGGGGGCTACGAGCAGTACTTC.

The V call is TRBV7-9, the J call TRBJ1-2; TRBD1 is a possible D gene (6 bases). The CDR3 totals 18 residues. CDR1 is SEHNR, CDR2 FQNEAQ, per germline (reference sequence). Trimming left V 6 bases short and J 4 bases short, with 27 bases between. Here the CDR3 reads CASSFLSPGAPNRYGYTF. The CDR3 coding sequence is TGTGCCAGCAGTTTCCTCTCGCCGGGGGCGCCGAACCGCTATGGCTACACCTTC.

The CDR3 DNA reads as TGCGCCAGCAGCCAAGATGGGGGGTCTGGAAACACCATATATTTT. Its protein product is CASSQDGGSGNTIYF. The gene calls are TRBV4-3 and TRBJ1-3, with a tentative D call TRBD1 (5 bases). Germline V lookup: CDR1 LGHNA, CDR2 YSLEER. The CDR3 covers 15 residues. V lost 0 bases and J 1 base, leaving 7 bases between the germline ends.

J is TRBJ2-5 and V is TRBV7-2, with D uncertain. Deletions cut 2 bases from V and 5 bases from J, with 3 bases between. The CDR3 spans 11 residues. Germline V CDR1 and CDR2: SGHTA, FQGNSA. CDR3 coding DNA: TGTGCCAGCAGCTTACACGAGACCCAGTACTTC. Protein product: CASSLHETQYF.

This rearrangement joins TRBV7-6 to TRBJ2-3; 11 bases fit TRBD2. V was pared by 5 bases and J by 4 bases, with 8 bases of the junction left unmatched. Germline V gene lookup returns CDR1 SGHVS and CDR2 FNYEAQ. CDR3 length: 16 amino acids. The CDR3 is CASSPAGLAGPDTQYF. CDR3 nucleotides: TGTGCCAGCAGCCCCGCTGGACTAGCGGGCCCAGATACGCAGTATTTT.

This clone was observed a single time. The rearrangement joins TRBV11-3 to TRBJ2-2, with D tentatively TRBD1 (6 bases). The CDR3 length is 15 residues. V was cut by 1 base and J by 7 bases, with 13 bases left in between. In germline, CDR1 is SGHNT, CDR2 YENEEA. CDR3 region: CASSLGQGYGGELFF. In DNA, the CDR3 is TGTGCCAGCAGCTTAGGCCAGGGGTACGGCGGGGAGCTGTTTTTT. Combining the CDR3 with reference TRBV11-3 and TRBJ2-2 gives the whole variable domain EAGVVQSPRYKIIEKKQPVAFWCNPISGHNTLYWYLQNLGQGPELLIRYENEEAVDDSQLPKDRFSAERLKGVDSTLKIQPAELGDSAVYLCASSLGQGYGGELFFGEGSRLTVL.

V is TRBV5-1 and J is TRBJ1-2, with 8 positions matching TRBD1. The trim removed 3 bases at V and 2 bases at J, leaving 9 bases unmatched. The CDR3 is made up of 16 amino acids. The germline gives CDR1 SGHRS, CDR2 YFSETQ. CDR3 amino acids: CASSSKADRDNYGYTF. DNA for the CDR3: TGCGCCAGCAGCTCTAAAGCGGACAGGGACAACTATGGCTACACCTTC.

CDR3 nucleotide sequence: TGTGCCCACCGGCCCGTGGAGACCCAGTACTTC. Amino acids: CAHRPVETQYF. The chain is built from TRBV30 and TRBJ2-5; no firm D call. CDR3 size: 11 residues. Germline V gene sequence: CDR1 GTSNPN, CDR2 SVGIG (reference sequence). Trimming left V 8 bases short and J 5 bases short, with 12 bases between.

The V call is TRBV10-3, the J call TRBJ2-1, with D perhaps matching TRBD1 or TRBD2 (5 bases each). CDR3 length equals 16 residues. The ends were cut back, 0 bases at V and 8 bases at J, with 17 bases in the middle. Germline values: CDR1 ENHRY, CDR2 SYGVKD. The CDR3 coding sequence is TGTGCCATCAGTGAGTCGGGGCTTACGGAGGTCGATGAGCAGTTCTTC. This codes for CAISESGLTEVDEQFF.

The chain employs TRBV11-2 and TRBJ1-6; maybe TRBD1 (5 bases). Germline CDR1 is SGHAT and CDR2 is FQNNGV. Deletions cut 4 bases from V and 8 bases from J, with 12 bases between. The CDR3 totals 14 residues. Here the CDR3 reads CASSSRIGDSPLHF. CDR3 DNA sequence: TGTGCCAGCAGCTCACGGATAGGGGATTCACCCCTCCACTTT. Looking up the rest from reference TRBV11-2 and TRBJ1-6 gives the full variable domain: EAGVAQSPRYKIIEKRQSVAFWCNPISGHATLYWYQQILGQGPKLLIQFQNNGVVDDSQLPKDRFSAERLKGVDSTLKIQPAKLEDSAVYLCASSSRIGDSPLHFGNGTRLTVT.

The V gene is TRBV6-6, the J gene TRBJ2-7; a possible D gene is TRBD2 (5 bases). The germline V gene encodes CDR1 MNHNY and CDR2 SVGAGI (reference sequence). The CDR3 runs 14 residues. V was shortened by 6 bases and J by 5 bases, with 17 bases between the two germline ends. The CDR3 loop is CASRPLDPQDEQYF. CDR3 nucleotide sequence: TGTGCCAGCAGACCACTAGATCCCCAGGACGAGCAGTACTTC.

CDR3 in DNA: TGTGCCAGCAGCGTAGAGAGGGGGCGGGGACTAGCGGTCACAGATACGCAGTATTTT. The encoded protein is CASSVERGRGLAVTDTQYF. V usage is TRBV9 and J usage is TRBJ2-3; 11 nucleotides line up with TRBD2. This CDR3 comprises 19 residues. After removal of 0 bases from V and 2 bases from J, the junction contained 11 bases not matched to a gene. Germline V gene sequence: CDR1 SGDLS, CDR2 YYNGEE.

The rearrangement uses TRBV6-5 and TRBJ1-3; D gene ambiguous. This CDR3 has 14 amino acids. Germline values: CDR1 MNHEY, CDR2 SVGAGI. V was shortened by 2 bases and J by 0 bases, with 5 bases between the two germline ends. CDR3 nucleotide sequence: TGTGCCAGCAGTTACCAGGCCTCTGGAAACACCATATATTTT. Its translation is CASSYQASGNTIYF.

The CDR3: CASSLAAGGDQETQYF. Here the CDR3 DNA reads TGCGCCAGCAGCTTGGCGGCAGGGGGCGATCAGGAGACCCAGTACTTC. The chain is built from TRBV5-1 and TRBJ2-5, with 8 bases lining up with TRBD1. This CDR3 spans 16 amino acids. Looked up from germline, CDR1 is SGHRS and CDR2 is YFSETQ. Unmatched junction bases numbered 9, after V lost 0 bases and J lost 5 bases.

The chain is built from TRBV11-2 and TRBJ1-3; 8 positions agree with TRBD1. Germline trimming cut 0 bases from V and 1 base from J; bases unmatched to any gene: 2. The germline V gene has CDR1 SGHAT and CDR2 FQNNGV. This CDR3 comprises 16 residues. CDR3 bases: TGTGCCAGCAGCTTAGAGCAGGGGGCGTCTGGAAACACCATATATTTT. As protein: CASSLEQGASGNTIYF.

The table lists this clone with a count of one. The chain couples TRBV21-1 to TRBJ2-7; TRBD2, the D gene given by the table, was not confirmed from the DNA. TRBV21-1 is described as a pseudogene. CDR3 length: 13 residues. CDR3 DNA: TGTGCCATCCCGCGCATTTCCTACTACGAGCAGTACTTC. This encodes CAIPRISYYEQYF.